The 27 T cell receptor beta chains below all came from one sample that was sequenced in a study of CD8+ T cells in alopecia areata. RNA, once extracted, was reverse transcribed into cDNA for use as the sequencing template. Libraries were prepared by immunoSEQ multiplex PCR; TCRdb keeps only in-frame clonotypes and omits some of them. The profile shows about 200,000 clones, 50% to 60% of them singletons. The specimen comprised CD4+ T cells sorted from blood, sampled at week 0. The receptors originated from a human donor with alopecia areata.

This clone was observed a handful of times. The genes are TRBV4-1 and TRBJ1-1; D is undetermined. This CDR3 is 15 amino acids long. Between the trimmed V and J ends, which lost 0 bases and 1 base, there was a span of 9 bases. Germline V lookup: CDR1 MGHRA, CDR2 YSYEKL. The CDR3 region has the DNA TGCGCCAGCAGCCAAGAAGCGCAGGAGAACACTGAAGCTTTCTTT. This translates into CASSQEAQENTEAFF.

J is TRBJ1-4 and V is TRBV28; 9 bases are a match to TRBD1. The CDR3 runs 13 residues. With V trimmed by 6 bases and J by 8 bases, 4 bases remained unmatched. Germline-derived CDR1 and CDR2 are MDHEN and SYDVKM. The CDR3 region is CASRGTGLEKLFF. The CDR3 bases are TGTGCCAGCAGGGGGACAGGGTTGGAAAAACTGTTTTTT.

The rearrangement uses TRBV7-9 and TRBJ2-3, with 10 bases identical to TRBD2. Trimming took 4 bases from V and 2 from J; bases not matched to a gene: 6. CDR1 is SEHNR, CDR2 FQNEAQ, per germline (reference sequence). This CDR3 comprises 16 residues. The CDR3 bases are TGTGCCAGCAGCTCCCAAGCGGGAGGGCCCACAGATACGCAGTATTTT. This sequence encodes CASSSQAGGPTDTQYF.

This chain links TRBV29-1 with TRBJ2-7; D is perhaps TRBD1 (6 bases). CDR3 size: 13 residues. Looked up from germline, CDR1 is SQVTM and CDR2 is ANQGSEA. V shed 5 bases and J shed 0 bases, with 11 bases lying between them. CDR3: CSVPGTSSYEQYF. DNA for the CDR3: TGCAGCGTTCCTGGGACAAGCTCCTACGAGCAGTACTTC.

The genes are TRBV7-2 and TRBJ1-2, with a possible D match to TRBD1 (5 bases). Trimming removed 2 bases at V and 0 bases at J, with 13 bases between. The germline V gene encodes CDR1 SGHTA and CDR2 FQGNSA. This CDR3 comprises 16 residues. The CDR3 sequence is CASSLTGAGTNYGYTF. The DNA of the CDR3 is TGTGCCAGCAGCTTAACCGGGGCCGGGACTAACTATGGCTACACCTTC. Full variable domain (rest looked up from reference TRBV7-2 and TRBJ1-2): GAGVSQSPSNKVTEKGKDVELRCDPISGHTALYWYRQSLGQGLEFLIYFQGNSAPDKSGLPSDRFSAERTGGSVSTLTIQRTQQEDSAVYLCASSLTGAGTNYGYTFGSGTRLTVV.

The genes are TRBV15 and TRBJ2-1, with 9 bases lining up with TRBD2. Looked up from germline, CDR1 is LNHNV and CDR2 is YYDKDF (reference sequence). The CDR3 length is 16 residues. Trimming cost V 0 bases and J 6 bases; bases outside gene matches: 6. CDR3 region: CATSRDGTSQTNEQFF. The CDR3 nucleotides read TGTGCCACCAGCAGAGATGGGACTAGCCAAACCAATGAGCAGTTCTTC.

This clone was picked up a small number of times. This rearrangement joins TRBV2 to TRBJ2-7; D possibly corresponds to TRBD2 (5 bases). The CDR3 consists of 14 residues. Germline CDR1 reads SNHLY; CDR2 reads FYNNEI. V shed 4 bases and J shed 4 bases, with 14 bases lying between them. DNA for the CDR3: TGTGCCAGCAGTGGTCTCCGCGGGCAGTACGAGCAGTACTTC. This gives the protein CASSGLRGQYEQYF.

About this clone: One end of the junction is discordant with germline, which a read error may explain. The genes are TRBV7-7 and TRBJ2-7, with 7 bases identical to TRBD1. The CDR3 is 15 amino acids. Germline V gene data show CDR1 as SSHAT and CDR2 as FNYEAQ (reference sequence). In nucleotides, the CDR3 is TGTGCTAGCAGCCCTCGACAGGGCCCCGGCTACGAGCAGTACTTC. This encodes CASSPRQGPGYEQYF.

CDR3 amino acids: CASSFGLAGGHSTDTQYF. The CDR3 DNA reads TGTGCCAGCAGTTTCGGACTAGCGGGGGGGCACAGCACAGATACGCAGTATTTT. The gene calls are TRBV4-2 and TRBJ2-3; 15 bases line up with TRBD2. The CDR3 extends over 18 amino acids. Germline CDR1 and CDR2: LGHNA and YNFKEQ. The V segment lost 6 bases and the J segment 0 bases; nucleotides outside the gene matches: 7.

This chain joins TRBV5-1 and TRBJ1-2; weak D call: TRBD1 (5 bases). Germline values: CDR1 SGHRS, CDR2 YFSETQ. The CDR3 length is 12 residues. V lost 1 base and J lost 13, with 14 bases in between. CDR3 coding DNA: TGCGCCAGCAGCTTGTCGGGGGTCACGGGCACCTTC. Encoded protein: CASSLSGVTGTF.

The chain links TRBV27 to TRBJ2-3; D unresolved. The CDR3 extends over 12 amino acids. Germline V gene lookup returns CDR1 MNHEY and CDR2 SMNVEV (reference sequence). V was cut by 4 bases and J by 1 base, with 3 bases left in between. The CDR3 DNA sequence: TGTGCCAGCAGTTCTGGCACAGATACGCAGTATTTT. Translation gives CASSSGTDTQYF.

This clone was observed a few times. The CDR3 region has the DNA TGCGCCAGCAGCCGAGTGACAGGGGGAGAGACCCAGTACTTC. It encodes CASSRVTGGETQYF. V and J are TRBV4-1 and TRBJ2-5; the match to TRBD1 covers 9 bases. CDR1 MGHRA and CDR2 YSYEKL come from the germline V gene. CDR3 length: 14 residues. J lost 4 bases, V lost 4 bases, and 4 bases had no gene match.

The chain combines TRBV6-1 with TRBJ1-6, with D hard to call. This CDR3 comprises 15 residues. Germline loops: CDR1 MNHNS, CDR2 SASEGT. V was clipped by 5 bases and J by 5 bases, with 13 bases between them. The CDR3 DNA is TGTGCCAGCAGTACCCCCTACGGAAATAATTCACCCCTCCACTTT. This translates into CASSTPYGNNSPLHF.

This chain joins TRBV5-3 and TRBJ2-3; D is uncertain. TRBV5-3 is filed as an ORF, its function uncertain. The germline V and J ends were trimmed by 3 bases and 1 base, with 0 bases remaining between them. The CDR3 has 11 amino acids. Here the CDR3 reads CARSCTDTQYF. In DNA form, the CDR3 reads TGTGCCAGAAGCTGCACAGATACGCAGTATTTT.

V is TRBV29-1 and J is TRBJ2-7; D may be TRBD1 (5 bases). With 5 bases removed from V and 5 bases from J, the gap between germline ends came to 16 bases. The CDR3 loop spans 13 amino acids. Germline CDR1 SQVTM, CDR2 ANQGSEA. Written as DNA, the CDR3 is TGCAGCGTTCGTCAAGGGGCCCATAACGAGCAGTACTTC. Its protein product is CSVRQGAHNEQYF.

This chain joins TRBV29-1 and TRBJ1-1; 9 bases agree with TRBD1. V dropped 7 bases and J dropped 1; count of bases not matched to a gene: 7. Germline V CDR1 and CDR2: SQVTM, ANQGSEA. This CDR3 contains 14 residues. CDR3: CSAGQGIANTEAFF. In nucleotides, the CDR3 is TGCAGCGCCGGACAGGGGATAGCGAACACTGAAGCTTTCTTT.

V gene TRBV11-2 combines with J gene TRBJ2-1; maybe TRBD1 (5 bases). This CDR3 comprises 11 residues. V was clipped by 4 bases and J by 12 bases, with 10 bases between them. Germline V gives CDR1 SGHAT, CDR2 FQNNGV. CDR3 in DNA: TGTGCCAGCAGCTCCAGGACACTGCAGTTCTTC. Encoded protein: CASSSRTLQFF.

This clone was seen a few times. The chain recombines TRBV11-2 with TRBJ2-2; the match to TRBD2 covers 7 bases. The CDR3 loop spans 15 amino acids. The junction had 7 bases not matched to a gene; V was cut back by 5 bases and J by 4 bases. Germline CDR1 reads SGHAT; CDR2 reads FQNNGV. CDR3 sequence: CASSLGTIRTGELFF. For the CDR3, the DNA is TGTGCCAGCAGCCTCGGGACTATTCGCACCGGGGAGCTGTTTTTT. Based on the CDR3 plus reference TRBV11-2 and TRBJ2-2, the full variable domain is EAGVAQSPRYKIIEKRQSVAFWCNPISGHATLYWYQQILGQGPKLLIQFQNNGVVDDSQLPKDRFSAERLKGVDSTLKIQPAKLEDSAVYLCASSLGTIRTGELFFGEGSRLTVL.

This chain connects TRBV29-1 to TRBJ2-1; D is unresolved. Germline V lookup: CDR1 SQVTM, CDR2 ANQGSEA. The CDR3 sequence is 13 residues long. Between the trimmed V and J ends, which lost 6 bases and 5 bases, there was a span of 14 bases. CDR3 DNA sequence: TGCAGCGTCGCCAGGAAGGGCGACAATGAGCAGTTCTTC. Translated: CSVARKGDNEQFF.

The rearrangement links TRBV6-5 to TRBJ1-4, with 9 positions matching TRBD1. The CDR3 is made up of 14 amino acids. V lost 4 bases to trimming and J lost 8 bases; unmatched junction nucleotides: 5. CDR1 is MNHEY, CDR2 SVGAGI, per germline. The CDR3, as DNA: TGTGCCAGCAGTTTTTCCGGGACAGGGGAAAAACTGTTTTTT. Translation gives CASSFSGTGEKLFF.

In this sample, this clone turned up a few times. This chain joins TRBV30 and TRBJ1-4; D may be TRBD1 (6 bases). The V and J ends lost 1 base and 3 bases respectively, with 18 bases between them. This CDR3 has 17 residues. CDR1 and CDR2 from the germline V gene are GTSNPN and SVGIG (reference sequence). The CDR3 region is CAWSASHGDIANEKLFF. CDR3 DNA sequence: TGTGCCTGGAGTGCCTCCCACGGGGACATAGCTAATGAAAAACTGTTTTTT.

The rearrangement joins TRBV6-5 to TRBJ1-2, with D unresolved. This CDR3 comprises 12 residues. Trimming removed 4 bases from V and 5 bases from J, with 8 bases in between. Germline assignment: CDR1 MNHEY and CDR2 SVGAGI. CDR3 loop: CASSSFGYGYTF. The DNA for the CDR3 is TGTGCCAGCAGTTCCTTTGGGTATGGCTACACCTTC.

This clone has at least ten counts. The chain employs TRBV4-1 and TRBJ2-5; D possibly corresponds to TRBD2 (5 bases). Trimming stripped 2 bases from V and 5 bases from J, with 9 bases between. The CDR3 is 13 residues long. Germline V gene lookup returns CDR1 MGHRA and CDR2 YSYEKL. This chain's CDR3 is CASSQTRGETQYF. CDR3 DNA: TGCGCCAGCAGCCAAACTAGAGGCGAGACCCAGTACTTC.

This clone is a singleton in its sample. This chain joins TRBV6-6 and TRBJ2-3; D is possibly TRBD2 (5 bases). The CDR3 totals 12 residues. Germline CDR1 and CDR2: MNHNY and SVGAGI (reference sequence). The V gene lost 6 bases and the J gene lost 4 bases, with 8 bases spanning the gap. In DNA, the CDR3 is TGTGCCAGCAGAGGGAGCGCAGATACGCAGTATTTT. Protein: CASRGSADTQYF.

The genes are TRBV25-1 and TRBJ2-7; 8 bases are shared with TRBD2. V was pared by 3 bases and J by 3 bases, with 7 bases of the junction left unmatched. Germline V lookup: CDR1 MGHDK, CDR2 SYGVNS. This CDR3 has 15 residues. DNA for the CDR3: TGTGCCAGCAGTGATCGGACTAGCAGTCACTACGAGCAGTACTTC. This sequence encodes CASSDRTSSHYEQYF.

This clone was seen more than once but under ten times. The chain employs TRBV29-1 and TRBJ1-1; TRBD1 might be the D (5 bases). This CDR3 has 13 residues. The germline V gene encodes CDR1 SQVTM and CDR2 ANQGSEA. Trimming cost V 4 bases and J 4 bases, with 13 bases left between them. Here the CDR3 DNA reads TGCAGCGTTGCGGGACGGCTCTCCACTGAAGCTTTCTTT. As protein: CSVAGRLSTEAFF. Supplemented by reference TRBV29-1 and TRBJ1-1, the full variable domain reads SAVISQKPSRDICQRGTSLTIQCQVDSQVTMMFWYRQQPGQSLTLIATANQGSEATYESGFVIDKFPISRPNLTFSTLTVSNMSPEDSSIYLCSVAGRLSTEAFFGQGTRLTVV.

The chain uses TRBV18 and TRBJ1-1, with D unclear. V lost 6 bases, J lost 1 base, and 9 bases lay in between. CDR3 length: 13 amino acids. Germline V CDR1 and CDR2: KGHSH, LQKENI. This chain's CDR3 is CASSRGTNTEAFF. Here the CDR3 DNA reads TGTGCCAGCTCCCGGGGAACGAACACTGAAGCTTTCTTT. The variable domain in full, completed from reference TRBV18 and TRBJ1-1, reads NAGVMQNPRHLVRRRGQEARLRCSPMKGHSHVYWYRQLPEEGLKFMVYLQKENIIDESGMPKERFSAEFPKEGPSILRIQQVVRGDSAAYFCASSRGTNTEAFFGQGTRLTVV.